This TCR beta chain is from a study of shared clonotypes between healthy human individuals. This table comes from immunoSEQ multiplex PCR, and its TCRdb copy is limited to in-frame clones, with some not included. The sample includes 2 million to 2.5 million clones, almost 96% seen only once; the top ten take over 0.1%. The donors, all of them Caucasian adults, lived in Nashville, Tennessee. Splitting the CD4+ cells yielded a CD45RA+ naive subset and a CD45RA-negative memory subset. With 0 bases clipped from V and 6 bases from J, the junction kept 9 bases outside the gene matches. CDR3 size: 17 residues. The germline V gene has CDR1 GTSNPN and CDR2 SVGIG (reference sequence).

The chain has TRBV30 and TRBJ2-3, with 13 positions matching TRBD2. Sequenced sample: naive CD4+ T cells sorted from blood. The subset was: CD45RA+ positively selected. The source is a man aged 18 to 30 in good health. The CDR3 here is CAWSVTRTSGGSDTQYF. For the CDR3, the DNA is TGTGCCTGGAGTGTAACTCGGACTAGCGGGGGCTCGGATACGCAGTATTTT. Together with reference TRBV30 and TRBJ2-3, the CDR3 gives the full variable domain: SQTIHQWPATLVQPVGSPLSLECTVEGTSNPNLYWYRQAAGRGLQLLFYSVGIGQISSEVPQNLSASRPQDRQFILSSKKLLLSDSGFYLCAWSVTRTSGGSDTQYFGPGTRLTVL.